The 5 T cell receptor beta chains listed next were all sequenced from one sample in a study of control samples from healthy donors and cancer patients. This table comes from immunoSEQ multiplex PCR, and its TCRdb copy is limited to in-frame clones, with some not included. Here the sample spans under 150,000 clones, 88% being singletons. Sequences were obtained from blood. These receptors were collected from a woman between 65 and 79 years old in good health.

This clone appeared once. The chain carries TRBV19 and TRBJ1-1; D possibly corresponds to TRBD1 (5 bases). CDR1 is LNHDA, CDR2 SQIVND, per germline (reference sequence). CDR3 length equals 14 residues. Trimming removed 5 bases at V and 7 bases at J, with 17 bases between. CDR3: CASSPTGGFGEAFF. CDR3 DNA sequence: TGTGCCAGTAGTCCGACCGGGGGGTTCGGTGAAGCTTTCTTT.

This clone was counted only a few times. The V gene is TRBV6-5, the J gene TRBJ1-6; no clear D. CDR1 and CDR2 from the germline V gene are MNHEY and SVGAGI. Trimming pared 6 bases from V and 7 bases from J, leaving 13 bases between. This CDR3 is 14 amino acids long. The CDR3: CASRAGSGNSPLHF. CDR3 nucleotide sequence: TGTGCCAGCAGAGCCGGCAGCGGCAATTCACCCCTCCACTTT.

The CDR3 spells CATSDPTGTGGDEQFF. The CDR3 coding sequence is TGTGCCACCAGTGACCCAACCGGGACAGGGGGCGATGAGCAGTTCTTC. The J gene is TRBJ2-1, the V gene TRBV24-1, with 12 bases lining up with TRBD1. Germline loops: CDR1 KGHDR, CDR2 SFDVKD. V lost 4 bases and J lost 8; bases outside the gene matches: 8. The CDR3 is 16 residues long.

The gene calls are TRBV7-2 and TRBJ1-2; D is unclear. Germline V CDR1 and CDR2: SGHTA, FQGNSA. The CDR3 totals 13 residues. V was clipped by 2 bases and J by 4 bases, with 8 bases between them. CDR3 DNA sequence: TGTGCCAGCAGCTTATTTCCGACCTATGGCTACACCTTC. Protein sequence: CASSLFPTYGYTF.

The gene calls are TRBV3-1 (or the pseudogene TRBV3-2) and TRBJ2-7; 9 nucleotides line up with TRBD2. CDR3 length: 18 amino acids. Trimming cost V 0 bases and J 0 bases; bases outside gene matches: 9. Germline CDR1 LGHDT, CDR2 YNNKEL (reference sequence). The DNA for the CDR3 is TGTGCCAGCAGCCAAGATTTTTTTGCTAGCGGGGACTCCTACGAGCAGTACTTC. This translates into CASSQDFFASGDSYEQYF.